What follows is one TCR beta chain and its context. The sample is drawn from a study of blood T cell repertoires in COVID-19. The wider study: Nucleic acid was either cDNA or gDNA, and it came from T cells, B-cell-depleted T cells, or PBMCs.

Trimming left V 0 bases short and J 1 base short, with 12 bases between. Germline values: CDR1 LGHNA, CDR2 YNFKEQ. This CDR3 comprises 16 residues. Here immunoSEQ multiplex PCR was the method, and the copy in TCRdb shows in-frame clones only, minus some. Here the sample spans tens of thousands of clones, roughly 87% being singletons. The gene calls are TRBV4-2 and TRBJ1-1; the D gene is possibly TRBD1 (5 bases). Source material: peripheral blood. The origin of this receptor is a male donor with acute or convalescent COVID-19. The CDR3 DNA reads as TGTGCCAGCAGCCAAGAACGGAGACAGCGGAACACTGAAGCTTTCTTT. Amino acids: CASSQERRQRNTEAFF.